This T cell receptor (beta chain) stems from a study of identical twins. Trimming stripped 6 bases from V and 8 bases from J, with 20 bases between. There are 15 residues in the CDR3. CDR1 and CDR2 from the germline V gene are LNHDA and SQIVND (reference sequence). This clonotype was detected a few times. TCRdb called the 5' RACE reads again in MiXCR, with one record for every CDR3 protein. Here the sample spans under 900,000 distinct CDR3 sequences, around a sixth being singletons. Everyone who donated was a healthy Caucasian. The same specimen was also included in a second study, on T cells expressing NK-cell markers. As that report states: Several of the experiments relied on an anti-gamma-delta TCR antibody so that only alpha-beta TCR T cells were sorted.

Material for sequencing was PBMCs. This clonotype originated in a woman aged 18-29 years in good health. The V and J genes are TRBV19 and TRBJ2-1; possible D gene TRBD1, 6 bases. CDR3 region: CASSRGRDMPDEQFF. For the CDR3, the DNA is TGTGCCAGTAGCCGCGGCCGGGACATGCCGGATGAGCAGTTCTTC.